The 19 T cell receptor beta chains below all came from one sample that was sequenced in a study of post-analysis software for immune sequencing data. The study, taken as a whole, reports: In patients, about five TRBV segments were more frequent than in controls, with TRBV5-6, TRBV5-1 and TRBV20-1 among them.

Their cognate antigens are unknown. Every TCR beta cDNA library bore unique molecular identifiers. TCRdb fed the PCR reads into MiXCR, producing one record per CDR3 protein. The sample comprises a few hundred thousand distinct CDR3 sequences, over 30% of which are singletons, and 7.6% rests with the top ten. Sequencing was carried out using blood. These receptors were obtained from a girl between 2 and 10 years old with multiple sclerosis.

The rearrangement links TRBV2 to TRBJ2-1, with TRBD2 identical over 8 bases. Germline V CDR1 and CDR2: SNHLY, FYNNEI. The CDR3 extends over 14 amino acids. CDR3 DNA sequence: TGTGCTAGCCGCGGGGGACTAGATTACAATGAGCAGTTCTTC. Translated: CASRGGLDYNEQFF.

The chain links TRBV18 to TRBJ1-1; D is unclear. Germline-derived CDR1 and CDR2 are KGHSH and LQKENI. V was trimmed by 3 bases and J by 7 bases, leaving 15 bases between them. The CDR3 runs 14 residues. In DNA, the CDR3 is TGTGCCAGCTCACCCGGACGGACCACTGTTGAAGCTTTCTTT. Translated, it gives CASSPGRTTVEAFF.

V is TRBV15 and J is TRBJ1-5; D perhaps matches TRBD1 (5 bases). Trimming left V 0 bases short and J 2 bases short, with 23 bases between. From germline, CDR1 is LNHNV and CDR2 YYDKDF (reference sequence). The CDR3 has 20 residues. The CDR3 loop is CATSRDFSGNEWGGNQPQHF. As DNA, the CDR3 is TGTGCCACCAGCAGAGATTTTTCAGGGAACGAATGGGGTGGCAATCAGCCCCAGCATTTT. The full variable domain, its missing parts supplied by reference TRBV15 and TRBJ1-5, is DAMVIQNPRYQVTQFGKPVTLSCSQTLNHNVMYWYQQKSSQAPKLLFHYYDKDFNNEADTPDNFQSRRPNTSFCFLDIRSPGLGDTAMYLCATSRDFSGNEWGGNQPQHFGDGTRLSIL.

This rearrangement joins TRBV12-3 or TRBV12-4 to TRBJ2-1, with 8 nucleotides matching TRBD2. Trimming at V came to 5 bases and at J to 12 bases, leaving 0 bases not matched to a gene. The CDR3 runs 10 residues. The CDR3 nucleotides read TGTGCCAGCAGTAGCGGGAGGCAGTTCTTC. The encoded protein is CASSSGRQFF.

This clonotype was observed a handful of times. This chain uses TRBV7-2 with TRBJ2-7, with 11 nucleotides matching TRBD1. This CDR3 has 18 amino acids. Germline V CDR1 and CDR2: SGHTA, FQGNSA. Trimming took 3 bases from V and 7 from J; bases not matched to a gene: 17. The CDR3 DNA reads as TGTGCCAGCAGCTTGGACTCATCCGGGACAGGGGGTTTCTGGGAGCAGTACTTC. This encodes CASSLDSSGTGGFWEQYF.

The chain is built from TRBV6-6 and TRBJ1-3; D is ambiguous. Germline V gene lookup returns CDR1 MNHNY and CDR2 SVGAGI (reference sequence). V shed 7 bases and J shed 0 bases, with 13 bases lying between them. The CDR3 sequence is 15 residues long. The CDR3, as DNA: TGTGCCAGCACCAATTGGAGTCTCTCTGGAAACACCATATATTTT. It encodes CASTNWSLSGNTIYF.

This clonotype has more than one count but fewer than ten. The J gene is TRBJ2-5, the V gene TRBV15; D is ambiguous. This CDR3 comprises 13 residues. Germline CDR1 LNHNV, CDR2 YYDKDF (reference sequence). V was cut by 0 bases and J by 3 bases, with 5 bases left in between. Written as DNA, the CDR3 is TGTGCCACCAGCAGAGATCCCAAAGAGACCCAGTACTTC. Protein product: CATSRDPKETQYF.

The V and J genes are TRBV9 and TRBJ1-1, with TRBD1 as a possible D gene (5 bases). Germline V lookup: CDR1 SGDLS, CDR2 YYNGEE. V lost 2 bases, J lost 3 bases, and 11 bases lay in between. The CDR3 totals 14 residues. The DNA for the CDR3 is TGTGCCAGCAGCGTTGGACACCCGGACACTGAAGCTTTCTTT. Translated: CASSVGHPDTEAFF.

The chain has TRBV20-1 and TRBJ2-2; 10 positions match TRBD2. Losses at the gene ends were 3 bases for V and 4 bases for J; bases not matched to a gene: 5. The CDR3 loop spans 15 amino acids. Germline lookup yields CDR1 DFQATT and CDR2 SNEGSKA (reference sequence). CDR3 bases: TGCAGTGCTAGGGGGCTAGCGGGGGTCACCGGGGAGCTGTTTTTT. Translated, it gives CSARGLAGVTGELFF.

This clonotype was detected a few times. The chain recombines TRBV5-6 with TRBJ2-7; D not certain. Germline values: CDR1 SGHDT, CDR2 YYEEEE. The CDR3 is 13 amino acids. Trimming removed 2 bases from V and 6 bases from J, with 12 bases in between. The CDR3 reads CASSLYGSREQYF. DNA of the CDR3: TGTGCCAGCAGCTTATACGGTAGCCGCGAGCAGTACTTC.

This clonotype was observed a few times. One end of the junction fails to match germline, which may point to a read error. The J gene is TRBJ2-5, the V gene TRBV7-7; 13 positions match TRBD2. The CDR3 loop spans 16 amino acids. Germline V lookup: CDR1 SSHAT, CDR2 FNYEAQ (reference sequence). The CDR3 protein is CASKLLAGGPEWTQYF. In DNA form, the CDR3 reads TGTGCTAGCAAGCTACTAGCGGGAGGGCCAGAATGGACCCAGTACTTC.

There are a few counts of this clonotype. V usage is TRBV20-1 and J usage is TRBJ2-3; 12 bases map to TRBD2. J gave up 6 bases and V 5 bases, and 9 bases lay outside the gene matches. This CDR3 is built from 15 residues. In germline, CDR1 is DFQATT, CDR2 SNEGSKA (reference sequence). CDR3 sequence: CSAARLTSGGDTQYF. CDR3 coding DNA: TGCAGTGCTGCCCGACTGACTAGCGGGGGTGATACGCAGTATTTT.

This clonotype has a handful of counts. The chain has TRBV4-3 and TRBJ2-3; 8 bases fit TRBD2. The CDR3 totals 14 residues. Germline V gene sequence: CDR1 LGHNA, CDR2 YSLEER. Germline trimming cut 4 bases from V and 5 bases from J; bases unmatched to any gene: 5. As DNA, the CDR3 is TGCGCCAGCAGCCGTACCACTAGCGGAGATACGCAGTATTTT. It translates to CASSRTTSGDTQYF.

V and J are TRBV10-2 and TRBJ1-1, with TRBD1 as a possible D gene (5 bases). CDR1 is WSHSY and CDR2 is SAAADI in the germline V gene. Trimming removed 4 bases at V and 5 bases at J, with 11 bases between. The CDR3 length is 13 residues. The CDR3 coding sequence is TGCGCCAGCAGTGTCGGGACCCAGACTGAAGCTTTCTTT. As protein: CASSVGTQTEAFF.

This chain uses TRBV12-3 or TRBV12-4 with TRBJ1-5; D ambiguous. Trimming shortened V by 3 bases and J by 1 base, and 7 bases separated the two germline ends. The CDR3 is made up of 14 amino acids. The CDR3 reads CASSFGRSNQPQHF. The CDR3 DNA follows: TGTGCCAGCAGTTTCGGGCGGAGCAATCAGCCCCAGCATTTT.

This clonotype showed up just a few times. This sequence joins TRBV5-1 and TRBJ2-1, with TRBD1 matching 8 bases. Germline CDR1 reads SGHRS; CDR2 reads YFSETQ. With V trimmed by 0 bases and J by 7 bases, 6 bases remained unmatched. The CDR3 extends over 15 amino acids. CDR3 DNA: TGCGCCAGCAGCTTGGCGCAGGGGGCTGGTAATGAGCAGTTCTTC. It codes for CASSLAQGAGNEQFF. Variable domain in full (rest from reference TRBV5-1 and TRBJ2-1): KAGVTQTPRYLIKTRGQQVTLSCSPISGHRSVSWYQQTPGQGLQFLFEYFSETQRNKGNFPGRFSGRQFSNSRSEMNVSTLELGDSALYLCASSLAQGAGNEQFFGPGTRLTVL.

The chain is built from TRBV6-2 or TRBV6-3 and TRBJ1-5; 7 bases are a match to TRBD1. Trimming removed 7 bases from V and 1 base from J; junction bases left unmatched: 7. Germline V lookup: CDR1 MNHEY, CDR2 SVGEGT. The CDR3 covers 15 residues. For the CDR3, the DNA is TGTGCCAGCACCCTACAGGGGACGAGCAATCAGCCCCAGCATTTT. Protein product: CASTLQGTSNQPQHF.

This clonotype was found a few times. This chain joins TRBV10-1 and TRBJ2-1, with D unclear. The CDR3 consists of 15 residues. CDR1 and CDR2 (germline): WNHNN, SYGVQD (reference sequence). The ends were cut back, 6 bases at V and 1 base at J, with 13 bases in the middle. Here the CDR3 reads CASSPVIASYNEQFF. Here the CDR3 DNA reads TGCGCCAGCAGCCCCGTTATAGCATCCTACAATGAGCAGTTCTTC.

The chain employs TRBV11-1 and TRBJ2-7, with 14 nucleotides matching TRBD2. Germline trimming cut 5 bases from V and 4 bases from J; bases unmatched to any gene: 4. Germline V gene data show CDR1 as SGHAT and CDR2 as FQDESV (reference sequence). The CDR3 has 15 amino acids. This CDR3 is CASSPRTSGGYEQYF. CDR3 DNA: TGTGCCAGCAGCCCGAGGACTAGCGGGGGGTACGAGCAGTACTTC.